This T cell receptor beta chain was sequenced during a study of T cells after yellow fever vaccination. A single record per CDR3 protein comes from TCRdb applying MiXCR to the 5' RACE reads. This table holds fewer than 350,000 distinct CDR3 sequences, around 3.9% found once. The CDR3 consists of 13 residues. The germline gives CDR1 LGHNT, CDR2 FRNRAP. With 7 bases removed from V and 0 bases from J, the gap between germline ends came to 9 bases. The chain joins TRBV12-5 to TRBJ1-1; perhaps TRBD1 as D (5 bases). The source was PBMCs, collected on the day of the yellow fever booster vaccination. The clonotype was recovered from a young man who received the YFV17D yellow fever vaccine. The CDR3 sequence is CASDRGLNTEAFF. The CDR3 DNA follows: TGTGCTAGTGATCGGGGACTGAACACTGAAGCTTTCTTT.